The 28 T cell receptor beta chains given below trace back to one sample, sequenced in a study of radiation and T cells in renal cell carcinoma. Sequencing used immunoSEQ multiplex PCR; TCRdb keeps in-frame clones, though not all of them. The data show under 200,000 clones, around 90% seen once. Time point meaning: blood 4 weeks post-SBRT, at nephrectomy. Specified treatment: 15 Gy SBRT to primary tumor, nephrectomy 4 weeks later. Sequenced here: blood, sampled from a patient whose treatment included radiotherapy and nephrectomy. The receptors derive from a woman in her forties or fifties with renal cell carcinoma.

V usage is TRBV7-9 and J usage is TRBJ2-3; 7 bases match TRBD1. Germline lookup yields CDR1 SEHNR and CDR2 FQNEAQ (reference sequence). The CDR3 is 15 residues long. V lost 5 bases, J lost 4 bases, and 9 bases stayed unmatched. For the CDR3, the DNA is TGTGCCAGCAGCCCGACAGGGCCTCCCCCAGATACGCAGTATTTT. Translating it yields CASSPTGPPPDTQYF.

This chain links TRBV19 with TRBJ1-1; no clear D. The CDR3 runs to 13 residues. In germline, CDR1 is LNHDA, CDR2 SQIVND (reference sequence). V was trimmed by 6 bases and J by 5 bases, leaving 13 bases between them. CDR3 protein: CASSTQSDTEAFF. CDR3 DNA sequence: TGTGCCAGTAGCACCCAATCGGATACTGAAGCTTTCTTT.

CDR3 region: CSAAGTRGTDEQFF. Here the CDR3 DNA reads TGCAGCGCCGCCGGGACTAGGGGTACCGATGAGCAGTTCTTC. The rearrangement uses TRBV29-1 and TRBJ2-1; 8 positions match TRBD2. V shed 7 bases, J shed 8 bases, and the junction held 13 bases outside the gene matches. Germline CDR1 SQVTM, CDR2 ANQGSEA. The CDR3 has 14 residues.

The CDR3 DNA is TGTGCCAGCAGCCCCCGGGACTCTAATGAAAAACTGTTTTTT. Protein: CASSPRDSNEKLFF. The chain joins TRBV4-2 to TRBJ1-4; weak D call: TRBD1 (5 bases). The CDR3 covers 14 residues. The germline gives CDR1 LGHNA, CDR2 YNFKEQ. V was shortened by 4 bases and J by 3 bases, with 9 bases between the two germline ends.

This chain connects TRBV29-1 to TRBJ2-1, with D perhaps matching TRBD1 (6 bases). This CDR3 spans 14 amino acids. The germline V gene has CDR1 SQVTM and CDR2 ANQGSEA. Trimming removed 4 bases at V and 0 bases at J, with 10 bases between. CDR3 residues: CSVAETGSYNEQFF. The CDR3 DNA reads TGCAGCGTTGCCGAGACAGGCTCCTACAATGAGCAGTTCTTC.

In DNA, the CDR3 is TGTGCCAGCAGCTATAGTAGCGGGGGGGCGGATGAGACCCAGTACTTC. This codes for CASSYSSGGADETQYF. The chain joins TRBV7-9 to TRBJ2-5; 11 bases are a match to TRBD2. The CDR3 loop spans 16 amino acids. The germline V gene encodes CDR1 SEHNR and CDR2 FQNEAQ (reference sequence). V shed 4 bases and J 5 bases; nucleotides not matched to a gene: 9.

The chain recombines TRBV6-6 with TRBJ1-1; D might be TRBD1 (5 bases). Trimming removed 6 bases at V and 0 bases at J, with 11 bases between. The CDR3 is 14 amino acids. Germline CDR1 reads MNHNY; CDR2 reads SVGAGI (reference sequence). DNA for the CDR3: TGTGCCAGCAGCCCCGCAGGGATGAACACTGAAGCTTTCTTT. As protein: CASSPAGMNTEAFF.

The chain links TRBV7-8 to TRBJ1-3, with a possible D match to TRBD1 (5 bases). CDR1 is SGHVS and CDR2 is FQNEAQ in the germline V gene. CDR3 length: 14 residues. V dropped 0 bases and J dropped 2 bases, with 5 bases sitting between them. The CDR3, as DNA: TGTGCCAGCAGCTTAGCAGGGGCTGGAAACACCATATATTTT. Amino acids: CASSLAGAGNTIYF.

This chain joins TRBV6-1 and TRBJ1-4, with a possible D match to TRBD1 (5 bases). This CDR3 region has 15 residues. The V gene's germline CDR1 is MNHNS and CDR2 SASEGT. Trimming took off 3 bases at V and 5 bases at J, with 13 bases between the two ends. The CDR3 DNA is TGTGCCAGCAGTGACCCAGGGAGGAGAAATGAAAAACTGTTTTTT. The encoded protein is CASSDPGRRNEKLFF.

The chain recombines TRBV6-6 with TRBJ2-5; D gene unclear. The CDR3 is made up of 13 amino acids. V was trimmed by 5 bases and J by 5 bases, leaving 12 bases between them. The germline V gene encodes CDR1 MNHNY and CDR2 SVGAGI (reference sequence). In DNA form, the CDR3 reads TGTGCCAGCAGTCAAACAGATCGGGAGACCCAGTACTTC. This translates into CASSQTDRETQYF.

The chain recombines TRBV10-2 with TRBJ2-3; D could derive from TRBD1 or TRBD2 (5 bases each). This CDR3 is 16 amino acids long. In germline, CDR1 is WSHSY, CDR2 SAAADI. Trimming removed 8 bases from V and 2 bases from J, with 20 bases in between. The CDR3 is CASRYRGAAPTDTQYF. CDR3 in DNA: TGCGCCAGCCGATATAGGGGAGCGGCTCCCACAGATACGCAGTATTTT.

V and J are TRBV18 and TRBJ1-5; D call uncertain. The CDR3 has 14 amino acids. V was shortened by 6 bases and J by 2 bases, with 11 bases between the two germline ends. The germline gives CDR1 KGHSH, CDR2 LQKENI. This CDR3 is CASSARQGNQPQHF. CDR3 DNA sequence: TGTGCCAGCTCGGCGCGGCAGGGCAATCAGCCCCAGCATTTT.

The chain couples TRBV19 to TRBJ1-2, with D hard to call. This CDR3 has 13 residues. Germline V lookup: CDR1 LNHDA, CDR2 SQIVND (reference sequence). Deletions cut 7 bases from V and 4 bases from J, with 13 bases between. The CDR3 region has the DNA TGTGCCAGTAACTCGACGGCCTCCTATGGCTACACCTTC. Protein product: CASNSTASYGYTF.

This chain uses TRBV13 with TRBJ2-5; no definite D call. The CDR3 extends over 11 amino acids. Germline values: CDR1 PRHDT, CDR2 FYEKMQ (reference sequence). V was shortened by 1 base and J by 5 bases, with 2 bases between the two germline ends. The CDR3 loop reads CASSLVETQYF. DNA of the CDR3: TGTGCCAGCAGCTTAGTTGAGACCCAGTACTTC.

The chain recombines TRBV13 with TRBJ2-2; 8 bases match TRBD2. CDR3 length: 15 amino acids. The V gene end was trimmed by 7 bases and the J gene end by 9 bases; junction bases not matched to a gene: 13. From germline, CDR1 is PRHDT and CDR2 FYEKMQ (reference sequence). CDR3 nucleotides: TGTGCCAGCACCAAGGGGCTTAGCGGGGATAGGGAGCTGTTTTTT. Protein product: CASTKGLSGDRELFF.

This clone has a single count. The CDR3 sequence is CASSIAMTGNGYTF. The CDR3 DNA sequence: TGTGCCAGTAGTATAGCGATGACAGGGAATGGCTACACCTTC. The genes are TRBV19 and TRBJ1-2, with 7 bases matching TRBD1. This CDR3 contains 14 residues. The ends lost 1 base at V and 6 bases at J; junction bases unmatched: 5. CDR1 LNHDA and CDR2 SQIVND come from the germline V gene (reference sequence).

The chain is built from TRBV9 and TRBJ2-3; TRBD2 might be the D (5 bases). The germline V gene has CDR1 SGDLS and CDR2 YYNGEE. Deletions cut 1 base from V and 4 bases from J, with 7 bases between. CDR3 size: 13 residues. The chain's CDR3 is CASSVSGADTQYF. DNA for the CDR3: TGTGCCAGCAGCGTATCCGGGGCAGATACGCAGTATTTT.

The rearrangement links TRBV18 to TRBJ1-4; the D is unclear. Germline V gene data show CDR1 as KGHSH and CDR2 as LQKENI. CDR3 size: 15 residues. With 2 bases removed from V and 0 bases from J, the gap between germline ends came to 7 bases. CDR3 residues: CASSPNRATNEKLFF. DNA for the CDR3: TGTGCCAGCTCACCAAACAGAGCAACTAATGAAAAACTGTTTTTT.

The genes are TRBV7-8 and TRBJ1-1, with D possibly matching TRBD1 (6 bases). The CDR3 extends over 13 amino acids. Trimming took 10 bases from V and 4 from J, leaving 16 bases between them. CDR1 is SGHVS, CDR2 FQNEAQ, per germline. Written as DNA, the CDR3 is TGTGCCACGGGGACATCCAGGTCCACTGAAGCTTTCTTT. Protein: CATGTSRSTEAFF.

The chain couples TRBV4-3 to TRBJ1-2; a weak D match, TRBD1 (5 bases). The CDR3 sequence is 14 residues long. V shed 4 bases and J shed 4 bases, with 13 bases lying between them. From germline, CDR1 is LGHNA and CDR2 YSLEER. Here the CDR3 reads CASSPGTEFYGYTF. The CDR3, as DNA: TGCGCCAGCAGCCCCGGGACGGAATTCTATGGCTACACCTTC.

CDR3: CASSIQGQTGVYTF. CDR3 bases: TGTGCCAGTAGTATCCAGGGACAGACGGGGGTCTACACCTTC. The chain employs TRBV19 and TRBJ1-2, with 7 bases lining up with TRBD1. The trim removed 3 bases at V and 10 bases at J, leaving 11 bases unmatched. The CDR3 has 14 amino acids. Germline-derived CDR1 and CDR2 are LNHDA and SQIVND (reference sequence). Complete variable domain (other parts from reference TRBV19 and TRBJ1-2): DGGITQSPKYLFRKEGQNVTLSCEQNLNHDAMYWYRQDPGQGLRLIYYSQIVNDFQKGDIAEGYSVSREKKESFPLTVTSAQKNPTAFYLCASSIQGQTGVYTFGSGTRLTVV.

The chain is built from TRBV2 and TRBJ1-5, with D perhaps TRBD1 (5 bases). The CDR3 is 18 amino acids. CDR1 and CDR2 from the germline V gene are SNHLY and FYNNEI. Trimming pared 2 bases from V and 4 bases from J, leaving 21 bases between. The CDR3 region is CASSESTQFGGWNQPQHF. Written as DNA, the CDR3 is TGTGCCAGCAGTGAATCAACACAATTTGGGGGGTGGAATCAGCCCCAGCATTTT.

The chain has TRBV5-4 and TRBJ2-4; D is undetermined. V gave up 0 bases and J gave up 3 bases, with 7 bases separating them. The CDR3 spans 14 residues. The germline gives CDR1 SGHNT, CDR2 YYREEE (reference sequence). This CDR3 is CASSLAAGKNIQYF. The CDR3 region has the DNA TGTGCCAGCAGCTTGGCCGCCGGCAAAAACATTCAGTACTTC.

The rearrangement joins TRBV5-5 to TRBJ2-5; no definite D call. V gave up 1 base and J gave up 5 bases, with 15 bases separating them. The germline CDR1 and CDR2 sequences are SGHKS and YYEKEE (reference sequence). This CDR3 is 15 amino acids long. CDR3 DNA sequence: TGTGCCAGCAGCTTGAGGCTCGATTTTGGTGAGACCCAGTACTTC. Protein sequence: CASSLRLDFGETQYF.

This clone showed up just once. The V gene is TRBV29-1, the J gene TRBJ2-1; D gene uncertain. The CDR3 covers 13 residues. Germline CDR1 reads SQVTM; CDR2 reads ANQGSEA. With 4 bases removed from V and 5 bases from J, the gap between germline ends came to 12 bases. The CDR3 sequence: CSVARQSNNEQFF. In DNA, the CDR3 is TGCAGCGTTGCCCGGCAGAGTAACAATGAGCAGTTCTTC.

V is TRBV2 and J is TRBJ1-2; no reliable D call. The CDR3 is 14 residues long. The germline V gene has CDR1 SNHLY and CDR2 FYNNEI. V lost 3 bases, J lost 7 bases, and 15 bases lay in between. Here the CDR3 reads CASSDSPRGFGYTF. Written as DNA, the CDR3 is TGTGCCAGCAGTGATAGCCCCCGCGGTTTTGGCTACACCTTC. The full variable domain, rest sourced from reference TRBV2 and TRBJ1-2, is EPEVTQTPSHQVTQMGQEVILRCVPISNHLYFYWYRQILGQKVEFLVSFYNNEISEKSEIFDDQFSVERPDGSNFTLKIRSTKLEDSAMYFCASSDSPRGFGYTFGSGTRLTVV.

The CDR3 spells CASRQDRGDTEAFF. The CDR3 coding sequence is TGTGCCAGCAGACAGGACAGGGGGGACACTGAAGCTTTCTTT. This chain links TRBV6-4 with TRBJ1-1; TRBD1 matches 10 bases. Germline lookup yields CDR1 MRHNA and CDR2 SNTAGT. The CDR3 contains 14 residues. Unmatched junction bases numbered 4, after V lost 6 bases and J lost 3 bases.

The genes are TRBV4-2 and TRBJ2-6; no clear D. The CDR3 runs 16 residues. V was trimmed by 1 base and J by 1 base, leaving 8 bases between them. CDR1 is LGHNA and CDR2 is YNFKEQ in the germline V gene. CDR3 nucleotides: TGTGCCAGCAGCCAAGTAGGGCATTCTGGGGCCAACGTCCTGACTTTC. Protein product: CASSQVGHSGANVLTF.